Given below is one TCR beta chain in context. The antigen remains undetermined. The CDR3 sequence is 15 residues long. CDR1 SQVTM and CDR2 ANQGSEA come from the germline V gene. The germline V and J ends were trimmed by 4 bases and 4 bases, with 20 bases remaining between them. PCR primers comprised 60 Vbeta and 13 Jbeta primers. Some clones are missing from TCRdb's copy, which holds only in-frame ones; the method was immunoSEQ multiplex PCR. The profile covers over 100,000 clones, with around 80% appearing a single time and about 1.5% taken by the ten largest. This sample is drawn from a study of cytomegalovirus exposure and HLA in healthy donors. The study's findings and limits: Altogether, some 160 TCR beta chains were recorded as cytomegalovirus-associated.

The receptor's source is a female donor in good health and CMV-seronegative. The sequencing input was PBMCs. The chain links TRBV29-1 to TRBJ2-7; D might be TRBD2 (7 bases). Here the CDR3 DNA reads TGCAGCGTTGTAACGCAGGGAGGGGGTCAGTACGAGCAGTACTTC. This gives the protein CSVVTQGGGQYEQYF.